A selection of T cell receptor beta chains follows, all from one sample in a study of cytomegalovirus exposure and HLA in healthy donors. TCRdb's copy holds only in-frame clones and misses some; the assay was immunoSEQ multiplex PCR. The sample has more than 95,000 clones, roughly a tenth seen once; the top ten hold about 4.7%. Sequenced input: PBMCs. The receptors stem from a woman aged 18-29 years in good health and CMV-seropositive. CDR3s include the opening cysteine and the closing phenylalanine or tryptophan. The order of the fields is J gene, clone size, CDR3 length, D gene, V gene, CDR3 protein, CDR3 DNA. D genes are given only for firm matches. Size values are once, few and many counts, or a class for expanded clones, and some rows have none.

J gene: TRBJ2-7
clone size: few
CDR3 length: 15
D gene: TRBD2
V gene: TRBV7-8
CDR3 protein: CASSLESSGGYEQYF
CDR3 DNA: TGTGCCAGCAGCTTAGAGTCTAGCGGGGGCTACGAGCAGTACTTC

J gene: TRBJ1-1
clone size: -
CDR3 length: 18
D gene: -
V gene: TRBV4-1
CDR3 protein: CASSLGSNGGGAKTEAFF
CDR3 DNA: TGCGCCAGCAGCCTGGGGTCGAACGGTGGGGGGGCTAAAACTGAAGCTTTCTTT

J gene: TRBJ1-4
clone size: -
CDR3 length: 13
D gene: -
V gene: TRBV19
CDR3 protein: CASKQGIDEKLFF
CDR3 DNA: TGTGCCAGCAAACAGGGAATTGATGAAAAACTGTTTTTT

J gene: TRBJ2-1
clone size: -
CDR3 length: 16
D gene: -
V gene: TRBV19
CDR3 protein: CASSSWDSNSPNEQFF
CDR3 DNA: TGTGCCAGTAGTTCCTGGGACTCGAACTCCCCCAATGAGCAGTTCTTC

J gene: TRBJ1-5
clone size: -
CDR3 length: 18
D gene: TRBD1
V gene: TRBV28
CDR3 protein: CASRTPGQGSGSNQPQHF
CDR3 DNA: TGTGCCAGCAGGACCCCGGGACAGGGGAGCGGCAGCAATCAGCCCCAGCATTTT

J gene: TRBJ1-5
clone size: -
CDR3 length: 17
D gene: TRBD1
V gene: TRBV30
CDR3 protein: CAWSATRGPYSNQPQHF
CDR3 DNA: TGTGCCTGGAGTGCGACCAGGGGGCCCTATAGCAATCAGCCCCAGCATTTT

J gene: TRBJ2-2
clone size: -
CDR3 length: 18
D gene: TRBD2
V gene: TRBV5-1
CDR3 protein: CASTTGVAGDFGSGELFF
CDR3 DNA: TGCGCCAGCACGACGGGGGTAGCGGGAGACTTCGGGAGCGGGGAGCTGTTTTTT

J gene: TRBJ2-1
clone size: few
CDR3 length: 13
D gene: TRBD1
V gene: TRBV6-1
CDR3 protein: CASLGQGRDEQFF
CDR3 DNA: TGTGCCAGCCTGGGACAGGGTAGGGATGAGCAGTTCTTC

J gene: TRBJ2-1
clone size: -
CDR3 length: 17
D gene: TRBD2
V gene: TRBV30
CDR3 protein: CAAQLLAGTRSYNEQFF
CDR3 DNA: TGTGCCGCCCAGCTCCTAGCGGGGACGAGATCCTACAATGAGCAGTTCTTC

J gene: TRBJ2-7
clone size: -
CDR3 length: 14
D gene: -
V gene: TRBV28
CDR3 protein: CASSLAGGTYEQYF
CDR3 DNA: TGTGCCAGCAGTTTAGCAGGCGGGACCTACGAGCAGTACTTC

J gene: TRBJ1-5
clone size: few
CDR3 length: 15
D gene: -
V gene: TRBV28
CDR3 protein: CASSSVRLGNQPQHF
CDR3 DNA: TGTGCCAGCAGTTCTGTAAGACTAGGCAATCAGCCCCAGCATTTT

J gene: TRBJ2-3
clone size: -
CDR3 length: 17
D gene: TRBD2
V gene: TRBV7-9
CDR3 protein: CASSLMAGGPMTDTQYF
CDR3 DNA: TGTGCCAGCAGCTTAATGGCGGGAGGCCCGATGACAGATACGCAGTATTTT

J gene: TRBJ2-7
clone size: -
CDR3 length: 14
D gene: -
V gene: TRBV14
CDR3 protein: CASSRNSRSYEQYF
CDR3 DNA: TGTGCCAGCAGCCGGAACTCGCGGTCCTACGAGCAGTACTTC

J gene: TRBJ1-4
clone size: -
CDR3 length: 13
D gene: TRBD1
V gene: TRBV10-3
CDR3 protein: CAIRDRRDEKLFF
CDR3 DNA: TGTGCCATCAGGGACAGGCGAGACGAAAAACTGTTTTTT